This TCR beta chain was observed in a study of shared clonotypes between healthy human individuals. Study context: CD4 naive cells filled three plates per donor, CD4 memory three, CD8 naive two and CD8 memory one. Study-wide findings and caveats: Among the subsets, naive ones generally showed larger estimated richness than memory ones.

This clone came up a few times. Its antigen remains unidentified. The ends lost 7 bases at V and 4 bases at J; junction bases unmatched: 8. Germline values: CDR1 SGHRS, CDR2 YFSETQ. This CDR3 region has 14 residues. Only in-frame clones appear in the TCRdb table, and some are missing; sequencing was by immunoSEQ multiplex PCR. The table shows approximately 95,000 clones, with 67% occurring only once. Sequenced input: memory CD8+ T cells sorted from blood. Subset in this sample: CD45RO+ cells pooled with CCR7-negative TemRA cells. The sequence was obtained from a man aged 30 to 39 in good health. The gene calls are TRBV5-1 and TRBJ2-1; 7 nucleotides align to TRBD2. In DNA form, the CDR3 reads TGCGCCAGCTACGGACTAGGGGCTTACAATGAGCAGTTCTTC. Its protein product is CASYGLGAYNEQFF.